The table lists the clone carrying this T cell receptor beta chain with a few counts. What it recognizes is unknown. The sample comes from a study of response to subunit inactivated influenza vaccine. TCRdb processed the RT-PCR reads anew with MiXCR; each CDR3 protein has one entry. The sample includes about 150,000 distinct CDR3 sequences, about 10% of them seen just once. General observations from the study: Every seasonal influenza vaccination brings in few new T cells, the authors suggested.

The origin of this receptor is a man between 50 and 69 years old who received an inactivated influenza vaccine. The material was CD8+ T cells sorted from PBMCs, obtained roughly 24 months after vaccination.

The CDR3 loop is CASSVGLISYNEQFF. CDR3 bases: TGTGCCAGCAGCGTAGGATTGATCTCCTACAATGAGCAGTTCTTC. The rearrangement uses TRBV9 and TRBJ2-1; no clear D. V gave up 0 bases and J gave up 0 bases, with 7 bases separating them. CDR1 and CDR2 from the germline V gene are SGDLS and YYNGEE. This CDR3 is built from 15 residues.